What follows are 22 T cell receptor beta chains derived from one specimen sequenced in a study of T cells in Graves' hyperthyroidism and ophthalmopathy. The investigators amplified TCR beta CDR3 regions from RNA transcripts. TCR CDR3 underwent first-round RT-PCR with the HTBI primer set. TCRdb reanalysed the multiplex PCR reads using MiXCR and keeps one entry per CDR3 protein. The profile shows roughly 100,000 distinct CDR3 sequences, 45% to 50% of them singletons. Source material: blood. These receptors originate from a man aged 40-49 years with Graves' hyperthyroidism.

The rearrangement uses TRBV4-3 and TRBJ2-1, with TRBD2 matching 15 bases. The junction had 4 bases not matched to a gene; V was cut back by 3 bases and J by 1 base. CDR3 length: 18 amino acids. Germline-derived CDR1 and CDR2 are LGHNA and YSLEER. The CDR3 reads CASSHGTSGRISYNEQFF. DNA for the CDR3: TGCGCCAGCAGCCATGGGACTAGCGGGAGGATTTCCTACAATGAGCAGTTCTTC.

This clonotype turned up a few times. A much bigger clone sits one base away, suggesting this may be a read error. This chain links TRBV6-8 with TRBJ2-1; the D gene is possibly TRBD2 (6 bases). The CDR3 consists of 11 residues. Trimming shortened V by 6 bases and J by 12 bases, and 12 bases separated the two germline ends. Germline loops: CDR1 MNHGY, CDR2 SAAAGT. The CDR3, as DNA: TGTGCCAGCAGCAAGGAGGGGAGGCAGTTCTTC. It yields the protein CASSKEGRQFF.

This clonotype came up many times. The chain joins TRBV5-1 to TRBJ2-5; tentatively, D is TRBD2 (6 bases). V was pared by 4 bases and J by 1 base, with 23 bases between. The CDR3 is 18 residues long. Germline CDR1 is SGHRS and CDR2 is YFSETQ. The CDR3 DNA reads as TGCGCCAGCAGCCCCCGCTATAGCGCGGGAAATGTCCAAGAGACCCAGTACTTC. It yields the protein CASSPRYSAGNVQETQYF.

This clonotype turned up a few times. A junction boundary mismatches the germline segment, possibly from a read error. The chain combines TRBV5-1 with TRBJ1-5; D is ambiguous. Germline assignment: CDR1 SGHRS and CDR2 YFSETQ. The CDR3 extends over 14 amino acids. The CDR3 sequence: CVSSLGASGQPQHF. The DNA for the CDR3 is TGCGTCAGCAGCTTGGGTGCCTCCGGGCAGCCCCAGCATTTT.

Turning to this clonotype: No DNA is shown, since the ends of the CDR3 on it are uncertain; the CDR3 is the one TCRdb lists. The chain links TRBV7-2 to TRBJ2-7; no check of the table's D call, TRBD1, against the DNA was made. The germline gives CDR1 SGHTA, CDR2 FQGNSA. The CDR3 region is 15 residues in length, termini included. This CDR3 reads CASSLVGAGSYEQDF.

Regarding this clonotype: At one of its ends the junction is not consistent with the germline gene, which may arise from a read error. The V and J genes are TRBV2 and TRBJ2-5; D is undetermined. This CDR3 is 10 amino acids long. The germline V gene has CDR1 SNHLY and CDR2 FYNNEI. CDR3 DNA: TGTGCCAACAGTGAACCTGGGGTGCTCTTC. This encodes CANSEPGVLF.

V gene TRBV20-1 combines with J gene TRBJ1-6; 10 nucleotides align to TRBD1. Trimming at V came to 5 bases and at J to 8 bases, leaving 12 bases not matched to a gene. Germline assignment: CDR1 DFQATT and CDR2 SNEGSKA (reference sequence). The CDR3 has 16 residues. Here the CDR3 DNA reads TGCAGTGCTCCGGCCGCAGGGACAGGGGTTGATTCACCCCTCCACTTT. This sequence encodes CSAPAAGTGVDSPLHF.

This clonotype was seen ten or more times. The chain carries TRBV5-1 and TRBJ2-7, with 8 bases that match TRBD1. Germline lookup yields CDR1 SGHRS and CDR2 YFSETQ. The J segment lost 4 bases and the V segment lost 5 bases, leaving 11 bases of the junction unmatched. The CDR3 sequence is 15 residues long. CDR3 in DNA: TGCGCCAGCAGTGGTCCCAACAGGGGGGAGTACGAGCAGTACTTC. It yields the protein CASSGPNRGEYEQYF.

The genes are TRBV10-3 and TRBJ2-7; 9 nucleotides match TRBD1. Germline V gene sequence: CDR1 ENHRY, CDR2 SYGVKD. J gave up 3 bases and V 6 bases, and 15 bases lay outside the gene matches. This CDR3 is 17 amino acids long. The CDR3 protein is CAIRGQMKGQGGYEQYF. CDR3 sequence (DNA): TGTGCCATCAGGGGACAGATGAAGGGACAGGGTGGCTACGAGCAGTACTTC.

There are many counts of this clonotype. The chain links TRBV2 to TRBJ1-6, with D uncertain. The germline gives CDR1 SNHLY, CDR2 FYNNEI. V was trimmed by 6 bases and J by 11 bases, leaving 20 bases between them. This CDR3 is 15 amino acids long. Here the CDR3 reads CASSPSDTIYPPLHF. DNA of the CDR3: TGTGCCAGCAGCCCTTCAGACACGATCTATCCACCCCTCCACTTT.

This clonotype was recorded many times. J is TRBJ2-7 and V is TRBV10-3, with TRBD1 matching over 7 bases. Germline trimming cut 4 bases from V and 0 bases from J; bases unmatched to any gene: 3. Germline V CDR1 and CDR2: ENHRY, SYGVKD. The CDR3 extends over 14 amino acids. The CDR3 sequence is CAISATGVSYEQYF. In DNA, the CDR3 is TGTGCCATCAGTGCCACAGGGGTCTCCTACGAGCAGTACTTC.

Many counts were recorded for this clonotype. CDR3: CASSMTGAYYGYTF. CDR3 DNA: TGCGCCAGCAGCATGACAGGGGCTTACTATGGCTACACCTTC. The chain joins TRBV5-1 to TRBJ1-2, with 8 bases that match TRBD1. Losses at the gene ends were 4 bases for V and 3 bases for J; bases not matched to a gene: 5. The CDR3 is 14 amino acids. Germline CDR1 and CDR2: SGHRS and YFSETQ. Looking up the rest from reference TRBV5-1 and TRBJ1-2 gives the full variable domain: KAGVTQTPRYLIKTRGQQVTLSCSPISGHRSVSWYQQTPGQGLQFLFEYFSETQRNKGNFPGRFSGRQFSNSRSEMNVSTLELGDSALYLCASSMTGAYYGYTFGSGTRLTVV.

The chain has TRBV15 and TRBJ1-6; perhaps TRBD1 as D (5 bases). Germline V gene lookup returns CDR1 LNHNV and CDR2 YYDKDF (reference sequence). The V end lost 5 bases, the J end lost 10 bases, and 24 bases lay between the germline ends. The length of the CDR3 is 17 residues. Here the CDR3 DNA reads TGTGCCACCAGCTCACCGGAGACAGCTAGATTAGGATCACCCCTCCACTTT. Amino acid sequence: CATSSPETARLGSPLHF.

This clonotype was detected once. This chain connects TRBV15 to TRBJ2-1, with TRBD2 matching over 8 bases. Germline CDR1 reads LNHNV; CDR2 reads YYDKDF (reference sequence). The V segment lost 0 bases and the J segment 0 bases; nucleotides outside the gene matches: 16. This CDR3 has 21 amino acids. The CDR3 is CATSRDSTSFTAGGSYNEQFF. The DNA of the CDR3 is TGTGCCACCAGCAGAGATTCGACTAGCTTCACCGCGGGGGGCTCCTACAATGAGCAGTTCTTC.

Comments on this clonotype: One base away lies a much larger clone, so this may be a sequencing read error. The J gene is TRBJ1-6, the V gene TRBV2; 7 positions match TRBD1. This CDR3 region has 14 residues. CDR1 is SNHLY and CDR2 is FYNNEI in the germline V gene. The CDR3 is CASSPGQVNPPLHF. CDR3 DNA sequence: TGTGCCAGCAGCCCCGGACAGGTTAATCCACCCCTCCACTTT. The full variable domain, rest sourced from reference TRBV2 and TRBJ1-6, is EPEVTQTPSHQVTQMGQEVILRCVPISNHLYFYWYRQILGQKVEFLVSFYNNEISEKSEIFDDQFSVERPDGSNFTLKIRSTKLEDSAMYFCASSPGQVNPPLHFGNGTRLTVT.

This clonotype was found many times. The J gene is TRBJ2-6, the V gene TRBV4-2; D is perhaps TRBD1 or TRBD2 (6 bases each). The germline V gene has CDR1 LGHNA and CDR2 YNFKEQ. This CDR3 is 18 amino acids long. V gave up 0 bases and J gave up 0 bases, with 12 bases separating them. Written as DNA, the CDR3 is TGTGCCAGCAGCCAAGACGGGGGCTACGGCTCTGGGGCCAACGTCCTGACTTTC. Its translation: CASSQDGGYGSGANVLTF.

This clonotype was seen at least ten times. This chain connects TRBV6-2 or TRBV6-3 to TRBJ2-5, with TRBD2 matching over 10 bases. CDR3 length equals 12 residues. With V trimmed by 8 bases and J by 8 bases, 5 bases remained unmatched. Per germline, CDR1 MNHEY and CDR2 SVGEGT. CDR3 amino acids: CASGASGSTQYF. CDR3 nucleotide sequence: TGTGCCAGCGGGGCTAGCGGGAGTACCCAGTACTTC.

This clonotype appeared many times. The chain carries TRBV19 and TRBJ2-1, with a weak D call TRBD1 (5 bases). Per germline, CDR1 LNHDA and CDR2 SQIVND (reference sequence). The V end lost 4 bases, the J end lost 2 bases, and 12 bases lay between the germline ends. There are 15 residues in the CDR3. CDR3 amino acids: CASSNLGDTYNEQFF. As DNA, the CDR3 is TGTGCCAGTAGTAACTTAGGGGATACCTACAATGAGCAGTTCTTC.

This clonotype was found many times. This sequence joins TRBV5-8 and TRBJ2-1; no clear D gene. The germline gives CDR1 SGHTS, CDR2 YDEGEE. V lost 0 bases and J lost 4, with 11 bases in between. The length of the CDR3 is 15 residues. CDR3 residues: CASSLEGKGYNEQFF. CDR3 in DNA: TGTGCCAGCAGCTTGGAGGGAAAGGGATACAATGAGCAGTTCTTC. The whole variable domain, filled in from reference TRBV5-8 and TRBJ2-1, reads EAGVTQSPTHLIKTRGQQATLRCSPISGHTSVYWYQQALGLGLQFLLWYDEGEERNRGNFPPRFSGRQFPNYSSELNVNALELEDSALYLCASSLEGKGYNEQFFGPGTRLTVL.

In the case of this clonotype: The conserved closing phenylalanine or tryptophan is absent in this CDR3, likely reflecting a read error. The DNA is omitted, as the CDR3 cannot be located on it reliably, and the CDR3 follows TCRdb's listing. The chain links TRBV7-9 to TRBJ1-1; the table gives TRBD1 as D, unverified against the DNA. The CDR3 adds up to 12 amino acids, both ends counted. Per the germline V gene, CDR1 is SEHNR and CDR2 is FQNEAQ (reference sequence). The CDR3 here is CASSSNPGQGAI.

This clonotype was counted many times. The chain uses TRBV10-3 and TRBJ1-1, with 7 bases that match TRBD1. Germline CDR1 is ENHRY and CDR2 is SYGVKD. The CDR3 totals 13 residues. Unmatched junction bases numbered 3, after V lost 7 bases and J lost 1 base. The CDR3 reads CAITGTANTEAFF. As DNA, the CDR3 is TGTGCCATCACTGGGACAGCGAACACTGAAGCTTTCTTT.

Only a few counts were recorded for this clonotype. The V call is TRBV2, the J call TRBJ2-1, with D possibly matching TRBD1 (5 bases). The CDR3 length is 15 residues. The germline V and J ends were trimmed by 6 bases and 7 bases, with 19 bases remaining between them. Germline-derived CDR1 and CDR2 are SNHLY and FYNNEI. The CDR3 coding sequence is TGTGCCAGCAGCGCCCTGGGGCTGAGCCGTAATGAGCAGTTCTTC. It codes for CASSALGLSRNEQFF.